This T cell receptor beta chain stems from a study of a mutant IDH1 vaccine in newly diagnosed glioma. Across the study: Among treated patients, about 60% were male and approximately 40% female, and mean age was about 40 years.

Points on this clone: Its target is unknown.

Profiling relied on immunoSEQ multiplex PCR, and the TCRdb table lists in-frame clones only, not all of them. The sample has some 29,000 clones, about 76% seen once; the top ten hold more than 6.5%. The time point was: week 35, safety follow-up. Every single dose of the vaccine, 300 ug of mutant IDH1 20-mer peptide, came with topical imiquimod. Patients, over weeks 1, 3, 5, 7, 11, 15, 19 and 23, received a total of eight vaccinations. The sequencing here drew on PBMCs, taken from a glioma patient whose treatment included an IDH1 peptide vaccine. This receptor was identified in a middle-aged man with glioma.

CDR3 residues: CASSLVGQHANYGYTF. The CDR3, as DNA: TGCGCCAGCAGCTTGGTAGGGCAGCACGCTAACTATGGCTACACCTTC. The genes are TRBV5-1 and TRBJ1-2; D uncertain. Trimming removed 0 bases at V and 0 bases at J, with 12 bases between. Germline-derived CDR1 and CDR2 are SGHRS and YFSETQ. The CDR3 is 16 amino acids.